Each of the 9 T cell receptor beta chains below was sequenced from the same sample in a study of OX40 agonist ivuxolimab in advanced cancers. The repertoire was sequenced with immunoSEQ multiplex PCR; TCRdb's copy has only in-frame clones and lacks some. The profile shows 45,000 to 60,000 clones, less than 85% of them singletons. The specimen comprised CD4+ or CD8+ T cells sorted from blood, sampled in a trial of the OX40 agonist ivuxolimab. The receptors stem from an adult with an advanced solid tumor such as melanoma, head and neck, liver or kidney cancer.

This chain uses TRBV7-8 with TRBJ1-2, with D unclear. The CDR3 sequence is 13 residues long. V lost 1 base, J lost 4 bases, and 7 bases lay in between. From germline, CDR1 is SGHVS and CDR2 FQNEAQ. CDR3 sequence (DNA): TGTGCCAGCAGCTTAGGCCCGAGCTATGGCTACACCTTC. Amino acids: CASSLGPSYGYTF. The variable domain in full, completed from reference TRBV7-8 and TRBJ1-2, reads GAGVSQSPRYKVAKRGQDVALRCDPISGHVSLFWYQQALGQGPEFLTYFQNEAQLDKSGLPSDRFFAERPEGSVSTLKIQRTQQEDSAVYLCASSLGPSYGYTFGSGTRLTVV.

The rearrangement joins TRBV6-1 to TRBJ2-1, with D unclear. This CDR3 has 13 residues. CDR1 is MNHNS and CDR2 is SASEGT in the germline V gene. V was pared by 2 bases and J by 3 bases, with 5 bases between. The CDR3 is CASSEWHYNEQFF. For the CDR3, the DNA is TGTGCCAGCAGTGAATGGCACTACAATGAGCAGTTCTTC.

This clone was recorded once. The chain employs TRBV5-1 and TRBJ2-1; 11 bases are shared with TRBD2. The CDR3 contains 15 residues. The V gene's germline CDR1 is SGHRS and CDR2 YFSETQ. The junction had 3 bases not matched to a gene; V was cut back by 0 bases and J by 7 bases. The CDR3 here is CASSLVAGGPNEQFF. The DNA for the CDR3 is TGCGCCAGCAGCTTGGTAGCGGGAGGGCCGAATGAGCAGTTCTTC.

The gene calls are TRBV7-2 and TRBJ1-5; maybe TRBD1 (5 bases). The V and J ends lost 1 base and 3 bases respectively, with 10 bases between them. CDR3 length: 15 amino acids. In germline, CDR1 is SGHTA, CDR2 FQGNSA. CDR3 DNA: TGTGCCAGCAGCTTAGGAGGGGCCATCAATCAGCCCCAGCATTTT. Its translation is CASSLGGAINQPQHF.

This clone has only one observation. The genes are TRBV10-3 and TRBJ2-1, with TRBD2 as a possible D gene (5 bases). The CDR3 contains 15 residues. The germline V and J ends were trimmed by 6 bases and 0 bases, with 12 bases remaining between them. The V gene's germline CDR1 is ENHRY and CDR2 SYGVKD. CDR3 sequence (DNA): TGTGCCATCAGCGGACTGTCGAGCTCCTACAATGAGCAGTTCTTC. Translation gives CAISGLSSSYNEQFF.

This clone was seen a few times. The rearrangement links TRBV2 to TRBJ2-7, with TRBD1 matching 9 bases. The germline V gene has CDR1 SNHLY and CDR2 FYNNEI. V was clipped by 4 bases and J by 2 bases; unmatched bases: 0. The CDR3 runs to 13 residues. DNA for the CDR3: TGTGCCAGCAGTGGACAGGGGGCCTACGAGCAGTACTTC. It translates to CASSGQGAYEQYF.

The genes are TRBV5-1 and TRBJ2-3; tentatively, D is TRBD2 (6 bases). The CDR3 consists of 15 residues. V lost 0 bases and J lost 5, with 13 bases in between. The V gene's germline CDR1 is SGHRS and CDR2 YFSETQ. The CDR3 DNA sequence: TGCGCCAGCAGCTTGGACCGCGGAGGGGTAGATACGCAGTATTTT. This codes for CASSLDRGGVDTQYF.

The chain combines TRBV28 with TRBJ2-7, with D perhaps matching TRBD1 or TRBD2 (5 bases each). Trimming removed 2 bases at V and 2 bases at J, with 10 bases between. CDR1 is MDHEN, CDR2 SYDVKM, per germline. The CDR3 runs 14 residues. The CDR3 here is CASSLRDRTYEQYF. The CDR3, as DNA: TGTGCCAGCAGTTTAAGGGACCGCACCTACGAGCAGTACTTC. The whole variable domain, filled in from reference TRBV28 and TRBJ2-7, reads DVKVTQSSRYLVKRTGEKVFLECVQDMDHENMFWYRQDPGLGLRLIYFSYDVKMKEKGDIPEGYSVSREKKERFSLILESASTNQTSMYLCASSLRDRTYEQYFGPGTRLTVT.

The chain employs TRBV5-1 and TRBJ2-3; 8 positions match TRBD1. V lost 0 bases to trimming and J lost 2 bases; unmatched junction nucleotides: 2. Germline assignment: CDR1 SGHRS and CDR2 YFSETQ. The CDR3 sequence is 15 residues long. CDR3 DNA: TGCGCCAGCAGCTTGGGACAGGGGTACACAGATACGCAGTATTTT. As protein: CASSLGQGYTDTQYF. The whole variable domain, remainder taken from reference TRBV5-1 and TRBJ2-3, is KAGVTQTPRYLIKTRGQQVTLSCSPISGHRSVSWYQQTPGQGLQFLFEYFSETQRNKGNFPGRFSGRQFSNSRSEMNVSTLELGDSALYLCASSLGQGYTDTQYFGPGTRLTVL.